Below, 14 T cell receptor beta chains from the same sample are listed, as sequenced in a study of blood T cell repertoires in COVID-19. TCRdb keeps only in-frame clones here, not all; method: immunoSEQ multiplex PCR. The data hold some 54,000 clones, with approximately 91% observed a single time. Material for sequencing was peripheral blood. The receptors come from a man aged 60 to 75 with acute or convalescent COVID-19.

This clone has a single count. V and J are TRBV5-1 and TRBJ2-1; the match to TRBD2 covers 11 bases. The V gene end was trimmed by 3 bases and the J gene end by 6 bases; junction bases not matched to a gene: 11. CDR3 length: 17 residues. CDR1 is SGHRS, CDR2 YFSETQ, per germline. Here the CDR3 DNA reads TGCGCCAGCAGCTCGGGACGACTAGCGGGGTTACTCAATGAGCAGTTCTTC. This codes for CASSSGRLAGLLNEQFF.

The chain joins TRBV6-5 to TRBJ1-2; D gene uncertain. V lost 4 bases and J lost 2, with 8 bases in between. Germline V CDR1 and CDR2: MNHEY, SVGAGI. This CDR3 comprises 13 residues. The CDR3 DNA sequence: TGTGCCAGCAGTTTACCGGGAAACTATGGCTACACCTTC. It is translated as CASSLPGNYGYTF.

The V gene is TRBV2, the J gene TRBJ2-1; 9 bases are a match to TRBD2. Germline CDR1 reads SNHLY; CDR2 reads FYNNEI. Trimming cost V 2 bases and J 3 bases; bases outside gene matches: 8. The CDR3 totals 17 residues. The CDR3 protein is CASSEMGTSRYYNEQFF. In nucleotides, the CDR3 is TGTGCCAGCAGTGAAATGGGGACTAGCCGCTACTACAATGAGCAGTTCTTC.

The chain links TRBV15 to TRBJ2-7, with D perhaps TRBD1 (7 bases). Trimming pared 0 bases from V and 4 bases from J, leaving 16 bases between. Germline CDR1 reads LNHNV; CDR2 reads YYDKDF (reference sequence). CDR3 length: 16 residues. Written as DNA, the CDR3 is TGTGCCACCAGCAGAGATAGGGGGCGGGAAAGATACGAGCAGTACTTC. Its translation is CATSRDRGRERYEQYF.

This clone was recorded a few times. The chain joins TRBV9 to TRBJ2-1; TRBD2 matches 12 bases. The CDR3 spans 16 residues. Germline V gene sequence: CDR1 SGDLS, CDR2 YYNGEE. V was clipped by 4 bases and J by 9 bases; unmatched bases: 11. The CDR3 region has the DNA TGTGCCAGCAGCCCGTGGACTAGCGGGAATGTGGGTGAGCAGTTCTTC. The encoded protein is CASSPWTSGNVGEQFF.

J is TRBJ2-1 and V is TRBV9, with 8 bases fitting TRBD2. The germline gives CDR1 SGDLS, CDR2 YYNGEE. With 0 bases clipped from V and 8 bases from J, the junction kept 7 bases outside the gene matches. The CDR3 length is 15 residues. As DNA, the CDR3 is TGTGCCAGCAGCGTAGTCAGCGGGAGTGATTATGAGCAGTTCTTC. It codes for CASSVVSGSDYEQFF.

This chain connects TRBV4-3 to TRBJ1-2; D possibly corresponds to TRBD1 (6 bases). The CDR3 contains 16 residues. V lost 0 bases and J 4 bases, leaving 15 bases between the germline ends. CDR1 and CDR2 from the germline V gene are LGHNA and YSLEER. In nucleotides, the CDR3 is TGCGCCAGCAGCCAAGATGGGGCGGGGGGCCTCTATGGCTACACCTTC. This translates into CASSQDGAGGLYGYTF.

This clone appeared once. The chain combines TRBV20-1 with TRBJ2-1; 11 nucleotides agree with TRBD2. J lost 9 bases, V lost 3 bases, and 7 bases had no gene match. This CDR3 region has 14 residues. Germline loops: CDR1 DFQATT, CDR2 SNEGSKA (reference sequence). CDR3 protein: CSASKTSGIGEQFF. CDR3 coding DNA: TGCAGTGCTAGTAAGACTAGCGGGATTGGTGAGCAGTTCTTC.

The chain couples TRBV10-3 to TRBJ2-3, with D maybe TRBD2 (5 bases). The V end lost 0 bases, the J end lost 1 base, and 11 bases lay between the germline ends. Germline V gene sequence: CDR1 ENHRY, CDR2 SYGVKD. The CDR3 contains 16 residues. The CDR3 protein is CAISESRGLRTDTQYF. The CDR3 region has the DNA TGTGCCATCAGTGAGTCCAGAGGGCTCCGCACAGATACGCAGTATTTT.

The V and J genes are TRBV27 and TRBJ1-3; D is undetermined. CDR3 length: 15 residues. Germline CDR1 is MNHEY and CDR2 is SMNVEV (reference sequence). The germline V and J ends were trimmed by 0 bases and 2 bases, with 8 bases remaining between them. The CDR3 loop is CASSLSRSTGNTIYF. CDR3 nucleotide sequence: TGTGCCAGCAGTTTATCACGGAGTACTGGAAACACCATATATTTT.

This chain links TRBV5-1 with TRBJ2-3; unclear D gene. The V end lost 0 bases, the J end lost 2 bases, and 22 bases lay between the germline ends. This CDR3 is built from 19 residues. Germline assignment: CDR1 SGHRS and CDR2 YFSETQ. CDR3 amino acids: CASSLAEERKLLDTDTQYF. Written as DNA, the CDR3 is TGCGCCAGCAGCTTGGCCGAAGAACGCAAACTACTCGACACAGATACGCAGTATTTT. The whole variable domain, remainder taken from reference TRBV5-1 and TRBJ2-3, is KAGVTQTPRYLIKTRGQQVTLSCSPISGHRSVSWYQQTPGQGLQFLFEYFSETQRNKGNFPGRFSGRQFSNSRSEMNVSTLELGDSALYLCASSLAEERKLLDTDTQYFGPGTRLTVL.

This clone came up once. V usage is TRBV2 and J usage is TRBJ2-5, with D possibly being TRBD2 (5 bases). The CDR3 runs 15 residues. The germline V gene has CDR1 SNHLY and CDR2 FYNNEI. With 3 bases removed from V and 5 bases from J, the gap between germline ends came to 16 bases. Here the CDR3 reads CASSELSPGGETQYF. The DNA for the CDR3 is TGTGCCAGCAGTGAGTTGAGTCCGGGCGGGGAGACCCAGTACTTC.

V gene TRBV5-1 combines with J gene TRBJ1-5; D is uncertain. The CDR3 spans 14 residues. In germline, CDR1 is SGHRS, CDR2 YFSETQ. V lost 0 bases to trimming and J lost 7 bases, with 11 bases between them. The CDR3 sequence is CASSLGSPEQPQHF. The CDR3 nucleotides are TGCGCCAGCAGCTTGGGTAGTCCCGAACAGCCCCAGCATTTT.

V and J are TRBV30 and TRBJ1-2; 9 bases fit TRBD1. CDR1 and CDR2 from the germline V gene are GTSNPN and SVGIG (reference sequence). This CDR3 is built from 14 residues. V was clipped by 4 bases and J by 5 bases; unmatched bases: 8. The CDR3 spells CAWTKTGGGYGYTF. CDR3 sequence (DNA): TGTGCCTGGACCAAGACAGGGGGAGGGTATGGCTACACCTTC.